Listed below are T cell receptor beta chains from one sample, sequenced in a study of blood T cells in healthy people across ages. TCRdb processed the 5' RACE reads anew with MiXCR; each CDR3 protein has one entry. The table records roughly 800,000 distinct CDR3 sequences, more than 45% of them present only once. The material sequenced was blood. These receptors all come from a man younger than 45 in good health. The CDR3 runs from the conserved cysteine through the conserved F or W. The D gene is left open where the match is weak. Size tells how often a clone was seen (once, few, many) or the class of an expanded clone, and some rows leave it out.

size: .; D: TRBD2; V: TRBV2; J: TRBJ2-5; CDR3: CASRGTSGSNSQETQYF; DNA: TGTGCCAGTCGAGGGACTAGCGGGAGTAATAGCCAAGAGACCCAGTACTTC
size: .; D: .; V: TRBV4-2; J: TRBJ2-7; CDR3: CASSQDHPGINEQYF; DNA: TGTGCCAGCAGCCAAGATCATCCCGGGATCAACGAGCAGTACTTC
size: .; D: .; V: TRBV5-1; J: TRBJ2-6; CDR3: CASSLGQVPLLGANVLTF; DNA: TGCGCCAGCAGCTTGGGACAGGTCCCCTTGTTGGGGGCCAACGTCCTGACTTTC
size: .; D: TRBD2; V: TRBV27; J: TRBJ2-1; CDR3: CASRLLHGGVAYNEQFF; DNA: TGTGCCAGCAGACTCCTCCATGGGGGGGTGGCCTACAATGAGCAGTTCTTC
size: few; D: .; V: TRBV7-9; J: TRBJ2-7; CDR3: CASSRGTLGLTPHEQYF; DNA: TGTGCCAGCAGCCGAGGCACCCTGGGCCTTACCCCCCACGAGCAGTACTTC
size: .; D: .; V: TRBV29-1; J: TRBJ2-7; CDR3: CSVEGVIRGEQYF; DNA: TGCAGCGTTGAAGGCGTGATAAGGGGAGAGCAGTACTTC
size: .; D: TRBD2; V: TRBV7-2; J: TRBJ2-1; CDR3: CASSLVSGLAGNEQFF; DNA: TGTGCCAGCAGCTTAGTTTCGGGACTAGCAGGCAATGAGCAGTTCTTC
size: .; D: .; V: TRBV20-1; J: TRBJ2-2; CDR3: CSATTGNTGELFF; DNA: TGCAGTGCAACGACAGGGAACACCGGGGAGCTGTTTTTT
size: once; D: .; V: TRBV4-1; J: TRBJ2-3; CDR3: CASSHPVGSDTQYF; DNA: TGCGCCAGCAGCCACCCGGTTGGGTCAGATACGCAGTATTTT
size: .; D: .; V: TRBV4-2; J: TRBJ1-1; CDR3: CASSQGDERLRGEAFF; DNA: TGTGCCAGCAGCCAAGGAGACGAGCGGCTAAGGGGTGAAGCTTTCTTT
size: .; D: .; V: TRBV6-6; J: TRBJ2-3; CDR3: CASKVPTDADTQYF; DNA: TGTGCCAGCAAGGTCCCAACCGACGCAGATACGCAGTATTTT
size: once; D: TRBD2; V: TRBV20-1; J: TRBJ2-1; CDR3: CSASPPTSFYNEQFF; DNA: TGCAGTGCTAGTCCTCCGACTAGCTTTTACAATGAGCAGTTCTTC
size: few; D: .; V: TRBV11-1; J: TRBJ2-5; CDR3: CASSLDLAWETQYF; DNA: TGTGCCAGCAGCCTTGACCTGGCTTGGGAGACCCAGTACTTC
size: few; D: .; V: TRBV4-3; J: TRBJ2-7; CDR3: CASSQEPGTNYEQYF; DNA: TGCGCCAGCAGCCAAGAACCGGGGACAAACTACGAGCAGTACTTC
size: .; D: TRBD2; V: TRBV20-1; J: TRBJ2-3; CDR3: CSALIAEGLAGAEDTQYF; DNA: TGCAGTGCCCTAATCGCCGAGGGACTAGCGGGAGCGGAAGATACGCAGTATTTT
size: .; D: .; V: TRBV20-1; J: TRBJ2-5; CDR3: CSARRDSLQETQYF; DNA: TGCAGTGCCCGACGGGACTCACTCCAAGAGACCCAGTACTTC
size: many; D: TRBD1; V: TRBV29-1; J: TRBJ2-7; CDR3: CSVGGTGVNEQYF; DNA: TGCAGCGTTGGGGGGACAGGGGTCAACGAGCAGTACTTC
size: once; D: TRBD2; V: TRBV20-1; J: TRBJ2-4; CDR3: CSASHMPSSGGIIKNIQYF; DNA: TGCAGTGCTAGTCACATGCCCTCTAGCGGGGGGATTATCAAAAACATTCAGTACTTC
size: .; D: .; V: TRBV5-1; J: TRBJ1-2; CDR3: CASSLAPETSTSNYTF; DNA: TGCGCCAGCAGCTTAGCGCCAGAAACTTCGACAAGCAACTACACCTTC
size: .; D: .; V: TRBV6-6; J: TRBJ2-7; CDR3: CASSWQGWAYEQYF; DNA: TGTGCCAGCAGTTGGCAAGGGTGGGCCTACGAGCAGTACTTC
size: few; D: TRBD1; V: TRBV7-2; J: TRBJ2-7; CDR3: CASSFTTGVSYEQYF; DNA: TGTGCCAGCAGCTTCACGACAGGGGTCTCCTACGAGCAGTACTTC
size: .; D: TRBD2; V: TRBV11-2; J: TRBJ2-3; CDR3: CASSLDLTLAGLTDTQYF; DNA: TGTGCCAGCAGCTTAGATCTGACACTAGCGGGGCTCACAGATACGCAGTATTTT
size: few; D: TRBD1; V: TRBV20-1; J: TRBJ2-5; CDR3: CSARRTGYQETQYF; DNA: TGCAGTGCTAGAAGGACAGGGTACCAAGAGACCCAGTACTTC
size: .; D: TRBD2; V: TRBV5-1; J: TRBJ2-7; CDR3: CASSLARGAIGVYEQYF; DNA: TGCGCCAGCAGCTTGGCGCGGGGGGCGATAGGCGTCTACGAGCAGTACTTC
size: .; D: .; V: TRBV24-1; J: TRBJ2-7; CDR3: CATTPEAGKNYEQYF; DNA: TGTGCCACTACTCCCGAAGCCGGTAAAAACTACGAGCAGTACTTC
size: .; D: .; V: TRBV5-1; J: TRBJ2-5; CDR3: CASSLEGTQETQYF; DNA: TGCGCCAGCAGCTTGGAAGGTACTCAAGAGACCCAGTACTTC
size: .; D: TRBD2; V: TRBV19; J: TRBJ2-4; CDR3: CASSTRGLAGGTAKNIQYF; DNA: TGTGCCAGTAGTACTCGCGGACTAGCGGGAGGGACAGCCAAAAACATTCAGTACTTC
size: .; D: TRBD2; V: TRBV20-1; J: TRBJ2-7; CDR3: CSARAGGREQYF; DNA: TGCAGTGCTCGCGCGGGGGGGAGAGAGCAGTACTTC
size: many; D: .; V: TRBV20-1; J: TRBJ2-7; CDR3: CSAQGGVTYEQYF; DNA: TGCAGTGCGCAAGGCGGGGTTACCTACGAGCAGTACTTC
size: .; D: TRBD1; V: TRBV7-6; J: TRBJ2-7; CDR3: CASSPRTGARSYEQYF; DNA: TGTGCCAGCAGCCCGAGAACAGGGGCAAGGTCCTACGAGCAGTACTTC
size: few; D: .; V: TRBV7-2; J: TRBJ2-1; CDR3: CASSFFGRAGSYNEQFF; DNA: TGTGCCAGCAGCTTCTTCGGGCGGGCGGGCTCCTACAATGAGCAGTTCTTC
size: .; D: TRBD1; V: TRBV7-9; J: TRBJ2-7; CDR3: CASSPKGQGFYEQYF; DNA: TGTGCCAGCAGCCCCAAGGGACAGGGTTTCTACGAGCAGTACTTC
size: .; D: TRBD1; V: TRBV11-3; J: TRBJ2-6; CDR3: CASSSGGAYGANVLTF; DNA: TGTGCCAGCAGCTCAGGGGGCGCCTATGGGGCCAACGTCCTGACTTTC
size: .; D: .; V: TRBV4-2; J: TRBJ1-1; CDR3: CASSQEVRTAAFF; DNA: TGTGCCAGCAGCCAAGAGGTCAGGACAGCTGCTTTCTTT
size: few; D: .; V: TRBV7-2; J: TRBJ2-4; CDR3: CASSLSAGQNIQYF; DNA: TGTGCCAGCAGCTTATCGGCGGGACAAAACATTCAGTACTTC
size: .; D: TRBD2; V: TRBV5-1; J: TRBJ2-2; CDR3: CASSLGLAANLGELFF; DNA: TGCGCCAGCAGCTTGGGACTAGCGGCCAACCTCGGGGAGCTGTTTTTT
size: .; D: .; V: TRBV7-2; J: TRBJ2-5; CDR3: CASSSNPGARGSQYF; DNA: TGTGCCAGCAGCTCAAACCCGGGGGCGAGGGGGAGCCAGTACTTC
size: .; D: .; V: TRBV7-2; J: TRBJ2-5; CDR3: CASSRQRAREQYF; DNA: TGTGCCAGCAGCAGACAGAGGGCCAGGGAGCAGTACTTC
size: .; D: .; V: TRBV18; J: TRBJ2-3; CDR3: CASSAGGEDTQYF; DNA: TGTGCCAGCTCGGCCGGGGGAGAGGATACGCAGTATTTT
size: few; D: .; V: TRBV3-1; J: TRBJ2-7; CDR3: CASSQVYYEQYF; DNA: TGTGCCAGCAGCCAAGTTTACTACGAGCAGTACTTC
size: few; D: .; V: TRBV28; J: TRBJ2-7; CDR3: CASSASGTRFSDEQYF; DNA: TGTGCCAGCAGTGCCTCGGGAACCAGGTTCTCAGACGAGCAGTACTTC
size: few; D: TRBD1; V: TRBV15; J: TRBJ2-7; CDR3: CATTHLGQGAYEQYF; DNA: TGTGCCACCACCCATCTAGGGCAGGGGGCCTACGAGCAGTACTTC